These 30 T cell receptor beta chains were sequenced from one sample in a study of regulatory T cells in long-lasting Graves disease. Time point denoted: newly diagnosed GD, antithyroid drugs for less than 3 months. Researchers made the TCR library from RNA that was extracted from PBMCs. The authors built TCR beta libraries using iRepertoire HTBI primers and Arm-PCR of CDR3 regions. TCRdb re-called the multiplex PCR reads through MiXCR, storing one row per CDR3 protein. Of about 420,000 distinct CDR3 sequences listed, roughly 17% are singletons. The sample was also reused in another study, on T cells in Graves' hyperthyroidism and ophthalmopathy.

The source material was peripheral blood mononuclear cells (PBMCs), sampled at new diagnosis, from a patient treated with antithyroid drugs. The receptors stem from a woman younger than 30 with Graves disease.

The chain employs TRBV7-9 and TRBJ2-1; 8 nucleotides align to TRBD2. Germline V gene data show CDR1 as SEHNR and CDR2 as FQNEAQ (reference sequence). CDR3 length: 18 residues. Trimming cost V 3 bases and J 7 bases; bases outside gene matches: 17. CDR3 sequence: CASSFPLVVAGWGNEQFF. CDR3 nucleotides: TGTGCCAGCAGCTTCCCCCTAGTAGTAGCGGGATGGGGGAATGAGCAGTTCTTC.

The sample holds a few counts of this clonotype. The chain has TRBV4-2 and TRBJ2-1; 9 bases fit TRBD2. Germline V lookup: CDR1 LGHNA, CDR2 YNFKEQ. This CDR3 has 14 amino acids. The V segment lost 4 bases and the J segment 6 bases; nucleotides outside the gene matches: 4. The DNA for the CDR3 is TGTGCCAGCAGCCTCATGACTAGCGGCAATGAGCAGTTCTTC. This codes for CASSLMTSGNEQFF.

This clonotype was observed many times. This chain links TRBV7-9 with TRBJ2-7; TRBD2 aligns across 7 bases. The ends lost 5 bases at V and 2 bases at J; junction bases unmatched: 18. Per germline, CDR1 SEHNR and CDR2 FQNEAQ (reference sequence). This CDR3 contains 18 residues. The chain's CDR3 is CASSGLSGGLAAPYEQYF. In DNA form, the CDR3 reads TGTGCCAGCAGCGGCTTATCGGGCGGGCTAGCGGCCCCCTACGAGCAGTACTTC.

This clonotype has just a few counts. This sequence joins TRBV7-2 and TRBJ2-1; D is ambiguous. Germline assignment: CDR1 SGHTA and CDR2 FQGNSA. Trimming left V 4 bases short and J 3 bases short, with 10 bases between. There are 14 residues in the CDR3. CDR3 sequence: CASSYSPDYNEQFF. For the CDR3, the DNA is TGTGCCAGCAGCTATAGTCCCGACTACAATGAGCAGTTCTTC. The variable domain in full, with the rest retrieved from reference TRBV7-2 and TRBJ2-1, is GAGVSQSPSNKVTEKGKDVELRCDPISGHTALYWYRQSLGQGLEFLIYFQGNSAPDKSGLPSDRFSAERTGGSVSTLTIQRTQQEDSAVYLCASSYSPDYNEQFFGPGTRLTVL.

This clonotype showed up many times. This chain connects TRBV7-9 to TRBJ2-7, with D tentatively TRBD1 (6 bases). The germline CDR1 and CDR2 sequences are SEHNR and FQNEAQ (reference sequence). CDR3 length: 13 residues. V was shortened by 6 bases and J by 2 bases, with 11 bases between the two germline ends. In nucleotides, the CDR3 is TGTGCCAGCAGTAGACAGGCGACCTACGAGCAGTACTTC. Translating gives CASSRQATYEQYF.

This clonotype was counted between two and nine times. The CDR3 DNA reads as TGTGCCAGCAGCCCACTAGCGGGATTTGGGGAGACCCAGTACTTC. This translates into CASSPLAGFGETQYF. The V and J genes are TRBV5-4 and TRBJ2-5; TRBD2 aligns across 10 bases. Germline values: CDR1 SGHNT, CDR2 YYREEE (reference sequence). The V segment lost 4 bases and the J segment 5 bases; nucleotides outside the gene matches: 8. The CDR3 spans 15 residues. The variable domain in full, completed from reference TRBV5-4 and TRBJ2-5, reads ETGVTQSPTHLIKTRGQQVTLRCSSQSGHNTVSWYQQALGQGPQFIFQYYREEENGRGNFPPRFSGLQFPNYSSELNVNALELDDSALYLCASSPLAGFGETQYFGPGTRLLVL.

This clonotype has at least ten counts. CDR3 amino acids: CASSPLPTSGGPYEQYF. CDR3 coding DNA: TGTGCCAGCAGTCCCCTTCCGACTAGCGGGGGGCCCTACGAGCAGTACTTC. The rearrangement uses TRBV27 and TRBJ2-7; 13 nucleotides align to TRBD2. The ends lost 5 bases at V and 2 bases at J; junction bases unmatched: 9. The CDR3 totals 17 residues. Germline V CDR1 and CDR2: MNHEY, SMNVEV (reference sequence).

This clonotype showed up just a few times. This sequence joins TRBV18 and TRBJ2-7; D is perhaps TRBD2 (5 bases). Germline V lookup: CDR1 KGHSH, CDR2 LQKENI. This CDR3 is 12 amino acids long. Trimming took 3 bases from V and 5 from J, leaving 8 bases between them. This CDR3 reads CASSPGSDEQYF. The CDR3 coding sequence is TGTGCCAGCTCACCGGGGAGCGACGAGCAGTACTTC.

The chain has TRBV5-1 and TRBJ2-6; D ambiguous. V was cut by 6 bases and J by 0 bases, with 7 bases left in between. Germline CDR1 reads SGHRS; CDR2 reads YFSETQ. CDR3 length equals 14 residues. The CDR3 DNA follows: TGCGCCAGCAATTTGGCCTCTGGGGCCAACGTCCTGACTTTC. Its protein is CASNLASGANVLTF.

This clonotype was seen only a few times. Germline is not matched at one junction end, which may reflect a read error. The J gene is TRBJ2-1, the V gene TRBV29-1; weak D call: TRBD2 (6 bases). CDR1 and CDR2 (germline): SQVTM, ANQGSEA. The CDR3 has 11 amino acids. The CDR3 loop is CSVALAREQSF. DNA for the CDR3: TGCAGCGTTGCACTAGCCCGGGAGCAGTCCTTC.

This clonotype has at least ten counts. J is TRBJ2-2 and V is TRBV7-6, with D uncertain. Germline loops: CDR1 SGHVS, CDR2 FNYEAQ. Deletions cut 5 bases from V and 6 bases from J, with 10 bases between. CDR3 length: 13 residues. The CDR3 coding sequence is TGTGCCAGCAGCCCGGCAGTAGCCGGGGAGCTGTTTTTT. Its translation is CASSPAVAGELFF.

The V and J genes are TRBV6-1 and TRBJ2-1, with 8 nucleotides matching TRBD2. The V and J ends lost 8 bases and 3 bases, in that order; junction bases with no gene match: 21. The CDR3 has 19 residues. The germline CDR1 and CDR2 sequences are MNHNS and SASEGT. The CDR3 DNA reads TGTGCCAGCTCAGAAGTCTATAGCGGGAACAAGGCCTACTACAATGAGCAGTTCTTC. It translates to CASSEVYSGNKAYYNEQFF.

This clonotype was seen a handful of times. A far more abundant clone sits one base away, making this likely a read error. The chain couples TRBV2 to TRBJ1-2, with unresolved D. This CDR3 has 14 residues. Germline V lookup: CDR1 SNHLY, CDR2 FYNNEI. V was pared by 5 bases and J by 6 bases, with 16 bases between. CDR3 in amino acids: CASSSQPLDNGYTF. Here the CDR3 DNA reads TGTGCCAGCAGTTCACAGCCATTGGATAATGGCTACACCTTC.

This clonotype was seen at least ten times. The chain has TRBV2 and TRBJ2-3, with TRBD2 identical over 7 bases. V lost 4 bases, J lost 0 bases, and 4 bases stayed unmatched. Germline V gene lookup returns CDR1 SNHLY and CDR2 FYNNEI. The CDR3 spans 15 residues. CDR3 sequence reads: CASSVSGLSTDTQYF. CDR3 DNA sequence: TGTGCCAGCAGTGTTAGCGGGCTCAGCACAGATACGCAGTATTTT.

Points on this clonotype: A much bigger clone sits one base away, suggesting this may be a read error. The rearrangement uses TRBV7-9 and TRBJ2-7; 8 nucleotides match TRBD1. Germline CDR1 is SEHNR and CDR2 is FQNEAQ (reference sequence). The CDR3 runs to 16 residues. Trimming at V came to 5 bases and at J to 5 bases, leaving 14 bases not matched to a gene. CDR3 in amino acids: CASSIVGGTGINEQYF. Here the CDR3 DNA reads TGTGCCAGCAGCATAGTAGGCGGGACAGGTATCAACGAGCAGTACTTC.

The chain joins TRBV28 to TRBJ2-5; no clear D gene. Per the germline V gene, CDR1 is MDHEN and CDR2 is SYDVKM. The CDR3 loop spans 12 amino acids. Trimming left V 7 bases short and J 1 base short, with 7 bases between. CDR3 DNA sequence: TGTGCCAGCACTAACAGCCAAGAGACCCAGTACTTC. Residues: CASTNSQETQYF.

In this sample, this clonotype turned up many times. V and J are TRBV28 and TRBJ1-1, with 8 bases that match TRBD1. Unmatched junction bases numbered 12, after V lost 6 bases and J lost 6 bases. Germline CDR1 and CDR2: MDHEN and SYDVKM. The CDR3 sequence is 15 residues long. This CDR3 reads CASRPRSRGLAEAFF. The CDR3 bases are TGTGCCAGCAGGCCCCGCTCCAGGGGGCTTGCTGAAGCTTTCTTT.

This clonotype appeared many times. This CDR3 reads CASSLVPSTGNEQFF. The CDR3 region has the DNA TGTGCCAGCAGCTTAGTTCCCTCTACGGGGAATGAGCAGTTCTTC. The chain joins TRBV7-8 to TRBJ2-1, with D possibly matching TRBD2 (5 bases). CDR3 length: 15 residues. Looked up from germline, CDR1 is SGHVS and CDR2 is FQNEAQ. Between the trimmed V and J ends, which lost 1 base and 7 bases, there was a span of 14 bases.

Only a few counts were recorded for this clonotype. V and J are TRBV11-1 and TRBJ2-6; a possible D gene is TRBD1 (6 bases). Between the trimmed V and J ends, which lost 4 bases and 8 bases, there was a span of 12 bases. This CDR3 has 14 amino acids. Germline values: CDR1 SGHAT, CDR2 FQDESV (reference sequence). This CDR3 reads CASSSYRVTNVLTF. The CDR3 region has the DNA TGTGCCAGCAGCTCATACAGGGTCACCAACGTCCTGACTTTC.

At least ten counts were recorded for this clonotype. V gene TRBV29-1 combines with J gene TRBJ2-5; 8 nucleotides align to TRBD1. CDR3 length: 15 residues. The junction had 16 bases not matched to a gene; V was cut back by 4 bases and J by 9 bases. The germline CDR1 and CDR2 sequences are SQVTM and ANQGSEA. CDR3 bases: TGCAGCGTTGTGCCCGTCCAGGGGGCCCTAGGGGCCCAGTACTTC. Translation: CSVVPVQGALGAQYF.

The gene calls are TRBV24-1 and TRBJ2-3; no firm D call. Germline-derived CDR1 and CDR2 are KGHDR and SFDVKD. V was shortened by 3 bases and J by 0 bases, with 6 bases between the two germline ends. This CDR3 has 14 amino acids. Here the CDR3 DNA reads TGTGCCACCAGTGATCGGTCTAGCACAGATACGCAGTATTTT. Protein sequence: CATSDRSSTDTQYF.

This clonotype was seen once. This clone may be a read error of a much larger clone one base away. The CDR3 sequence: CSARTSGRRETQYF. CDR3 sequence (DNA): TGCAGTGCTAGAACTAGCGGGAGACGGGAGACCCAGTACTTC. V gene TRBV20-1 combines with J gene TRBJ2-1; 11 bases are shared with TRBD2. The closer fit of TRBJ2-5 to the DNA end suggests the J call may be wrong. The CDR3 length is 14 residues. Germline values: CDR1 DFQATT, CDR2 SNEGSKA (reference sequence).

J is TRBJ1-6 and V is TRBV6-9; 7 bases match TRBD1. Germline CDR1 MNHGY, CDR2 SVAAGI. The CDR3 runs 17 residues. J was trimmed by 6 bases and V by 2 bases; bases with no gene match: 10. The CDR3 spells CASSYGGGRVSNSPLHF. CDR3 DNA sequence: TGTGCCAGCAGTTATGGAGGGGGCCGGGTTAGTAATTCACCCCTCCACTTT.

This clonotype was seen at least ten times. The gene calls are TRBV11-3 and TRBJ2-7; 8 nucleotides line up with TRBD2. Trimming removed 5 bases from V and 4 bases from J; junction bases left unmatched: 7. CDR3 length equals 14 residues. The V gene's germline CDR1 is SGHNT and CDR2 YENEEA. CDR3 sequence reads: CASSPGTRSYEQYF. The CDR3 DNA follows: TGTGCCAGCAGCCCAGGGACTAGATCTTACGAGCAGTACTTC. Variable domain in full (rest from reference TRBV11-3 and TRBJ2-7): EAGVVQSPRYKIIEKKQPVAFWCNPISGHNTLYWYLQNLGQGPELLIRYENEEAVDDSQLPKDRFSAERLKGVDSTLKIQPAELGDSAVYLCASSPGTRSYEQYFGPGTRLTVT.

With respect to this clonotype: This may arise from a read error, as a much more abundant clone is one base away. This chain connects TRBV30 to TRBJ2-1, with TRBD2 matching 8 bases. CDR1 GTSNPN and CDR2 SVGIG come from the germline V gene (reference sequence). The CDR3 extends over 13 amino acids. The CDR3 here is CAWRLAVSWERFF. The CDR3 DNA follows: TGTGCCTGGAGACTAGCGGTTTCTTGGGAGCGGTTCTTC.

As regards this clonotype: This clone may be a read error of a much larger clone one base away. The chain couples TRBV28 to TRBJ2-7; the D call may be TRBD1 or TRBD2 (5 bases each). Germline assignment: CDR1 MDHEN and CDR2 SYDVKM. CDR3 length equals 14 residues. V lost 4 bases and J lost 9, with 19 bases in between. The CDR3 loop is CASSSPARDHGQYF. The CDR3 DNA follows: TGTGCCAGCAGTTCACCGGCGAGGGACCACGGGCAGTACTTC.

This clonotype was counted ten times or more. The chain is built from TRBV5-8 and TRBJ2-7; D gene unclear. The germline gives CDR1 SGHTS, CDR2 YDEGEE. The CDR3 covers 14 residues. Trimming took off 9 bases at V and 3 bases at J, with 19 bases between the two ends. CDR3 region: CATTSRAIHYEQYF. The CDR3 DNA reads TGTGCCACCACCTCACGGGCCATCCACTACGAGCAGTACTTC.

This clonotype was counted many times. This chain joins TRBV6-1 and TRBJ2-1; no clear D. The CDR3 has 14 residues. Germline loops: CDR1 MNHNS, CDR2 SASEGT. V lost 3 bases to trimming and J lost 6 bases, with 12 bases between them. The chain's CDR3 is CASSEETSLNEQFF. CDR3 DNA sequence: TGTGCCAGCAGTGAGGAGACGAGTCTCAATGAGCAGTTCTTC.

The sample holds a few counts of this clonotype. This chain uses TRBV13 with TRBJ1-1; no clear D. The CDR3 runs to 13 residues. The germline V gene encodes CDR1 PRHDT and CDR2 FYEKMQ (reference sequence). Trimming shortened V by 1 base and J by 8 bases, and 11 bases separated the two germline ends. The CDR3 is CASSLVVRVEAFF. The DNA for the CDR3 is TGTGCCAGCAGCTTAGTTGTAAGAGTCGAAGCTTTCTTT.

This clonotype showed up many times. The CDR3 here is CASNRGTGFMETQYF. CDR3 DNA: TGTGCCAGCAATCGCGGGACAGGGTTTATGGAGACCCAGTACTTC. This chain connects TRBV28 to TRBJ2-5, with 9 bases lining up with TRBD1. J lost 5 bases, V lost 7 bases, and 11 bases had no gene match. This CDR3 region has 15 residues. Germline V gene lookup returns CDR1 MDHEN and CDR2 SYDVKM.